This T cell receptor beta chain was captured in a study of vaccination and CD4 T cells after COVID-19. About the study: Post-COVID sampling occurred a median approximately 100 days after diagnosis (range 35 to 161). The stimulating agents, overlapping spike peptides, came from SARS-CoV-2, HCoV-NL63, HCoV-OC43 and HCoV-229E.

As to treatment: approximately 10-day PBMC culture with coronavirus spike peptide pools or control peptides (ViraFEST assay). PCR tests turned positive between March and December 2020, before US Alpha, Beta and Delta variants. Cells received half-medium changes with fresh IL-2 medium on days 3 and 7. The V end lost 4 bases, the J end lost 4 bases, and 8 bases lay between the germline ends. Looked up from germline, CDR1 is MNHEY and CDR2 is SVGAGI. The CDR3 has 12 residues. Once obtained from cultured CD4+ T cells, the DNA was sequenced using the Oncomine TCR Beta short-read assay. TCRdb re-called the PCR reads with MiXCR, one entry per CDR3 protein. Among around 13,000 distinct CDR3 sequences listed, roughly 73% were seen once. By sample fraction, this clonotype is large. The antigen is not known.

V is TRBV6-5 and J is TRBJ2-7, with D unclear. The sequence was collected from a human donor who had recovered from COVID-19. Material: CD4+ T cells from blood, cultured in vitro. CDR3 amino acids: CASSSHPYEQYF. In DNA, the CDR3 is TGTGCCAGCAGTTCCCATCCTTACGAGCAGTACTTC.